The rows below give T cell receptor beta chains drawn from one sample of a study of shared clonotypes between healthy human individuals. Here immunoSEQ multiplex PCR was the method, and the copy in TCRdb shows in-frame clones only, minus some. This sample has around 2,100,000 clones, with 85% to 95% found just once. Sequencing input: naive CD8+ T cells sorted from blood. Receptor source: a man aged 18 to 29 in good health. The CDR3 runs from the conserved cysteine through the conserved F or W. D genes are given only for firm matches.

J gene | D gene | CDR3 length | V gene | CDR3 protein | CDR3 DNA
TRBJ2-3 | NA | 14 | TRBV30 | CAWSLASRGDTQYF | TGTGCCTGGAGTTTAGCCTCGAGGGGGGATACGCAGTATTTT
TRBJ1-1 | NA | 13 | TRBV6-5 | CASSSRQNTEAFF | TGTGCCAGCAGTTCACGACAGAACACTGAAGCTTTCTTT
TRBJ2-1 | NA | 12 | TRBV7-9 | CASSLVIDEQFF | TGTGCCAGCAGCTTAGTAATTGATGAGCAGTTCTTC
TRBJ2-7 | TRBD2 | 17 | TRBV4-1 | CASSQDPSGPRREEQYF | TGCGCCAGCAGCCAAGACCCTAGCGGACCACGCCGGGAGGAGCAGTACTTC
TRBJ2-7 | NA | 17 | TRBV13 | CASSNLHTGWSSYEQYF | TGTGCCAGCAGCAATCTCCACACAGGGTGGAGCTCCTACGAGCAGTACTTC
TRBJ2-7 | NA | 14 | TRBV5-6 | CASSLKGIQYEQYF | TGTGCCAGCAGCTTGAAAGGAATTCAGTACGAGCAGTACTTC
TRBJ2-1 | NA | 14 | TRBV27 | CASSPGLGYNEQFF | TGTGCCAGCAGTCCGGGACTGGGGTACAATGAGCAGTTCTTC
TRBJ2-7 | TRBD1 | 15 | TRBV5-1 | CASRYTMTGGYEQYF | TGCGCCAGCAGGTATACAATGACAGGGGGCTACGAGCAGTACTTC
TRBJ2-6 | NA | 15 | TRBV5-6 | CASSYRVSGANVLTF | TGTGCCAGCAGCTACAGGGTCTCTGGGGCCAACGTCCTGACTTTC
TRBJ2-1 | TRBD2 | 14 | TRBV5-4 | CASRVAGGGDEQFF | TGTGCCAGCAGGGTAGCGGGAGGGGGCGATGAGCAGTTCTTC
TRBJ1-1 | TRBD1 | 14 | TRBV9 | CASSPHDRDSEAFF | TGTGCCAGCAGCCCCCATGACAGGGACTCAGAAGCTTTCTTT
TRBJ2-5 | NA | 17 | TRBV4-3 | CASSQESPLTGEETQYF | TGCGCCAGCAGCCAAGAATCGCCCCTGACCGGTGAGGAGACCCAGTACTTC
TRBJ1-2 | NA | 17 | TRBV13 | CASSLGVSWGLNYGYTF | TGTGCCAGCAGCTTAGGAGTCAGCTGGGGTCTCAACTATGGCTACACCTTC
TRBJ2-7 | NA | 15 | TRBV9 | CASSPVGGFSYEQYF | TGTGCCAGCAGCCCGGTGGGCGGATTCTCCTACGAGCAGTACTTC